Each of the 29 T cell receptor beta chains below was sequenced from the same sample in a study of vaccination and CD4 T cells after COVID-19. As to treatment: approximately 11-day PBMC culture with coronavirus spike peptide pools or control peptides (ViraFEST assay). Their target antigens are unknown. The Oncomine TCR Beta short-read assay was what sequenced the DNA obtained from cultured CD4+ T cells. One entry per CDR3 protein, called by TCRdb with MiXCR from the PCR reads. The sample holds roughly 12,000 distinct CDR3 sequences, roughly 44% seen once. The sample was cultured CD4+ T cells from blood. These receptors all stem from a human donor with COVID-19.

The chain links TRBV2 to TRBJ2-7, with D possibly being TRBD1 (6 bases). This CDR3 region has 14 residues. Germline CDR1 reads SNHLY; CDR2 reads FYNNEI. Trimming shortened V by 5 bases and J by 4 bases, and 15 bases separated the two germline ends. This chain's CDR3 is CASSPDAGQYEQYF. The CDR3 DNA sequence: TGTGCCAGCAGTCCCGACGCCGGACAGTACGAGCAGTACTTC.

CDR3 DNA: TGTGCCAGCAACGAGGGGGACAGGGGTAGTCAGCCCCAGCATTTT. This sequence encodes CASNEGDRGSQPQHF. The chain has TRBV6-2 or TRBV6-3 and TRBJ1-5; 10 nucleotides match TRBD1. Germline lookup yields CDR1 MNHEY and CDR2 SVGEGT. The CDR3 has 15 residues. V trimming: 7 bases; J trimming: 6 bases; junction bases outside the gene matches: 9.

The chain is built from TRBV6-7 and TRBJ2-5; TRBD1 matches at 12 bases. TRBV6-7 is assigned to the ORF class and has an uncertain function. The CDR3 is 19 amino acids. The V and J ends lost 0 bases and 4 bases, in that order; junction bases with no gene match: 12. In DNA, the CDR3 is TGTGCCAGCAGTTACTCGCCGGAACGGGACAGGGGGCGAAGAGAGACCCAGTACTTC. Encoded protein: CASSYSPERDRGRRETQYF.

This clonotype showed up just a few times. This chain uses TRBV7-6 with TRBJ1-2; perhaps TRBD1 as D (6 bases). CDR1 and CDR2 (germline): SGHVS, FNYEAQ. The CDR3 is 16 amino acids. V lost 5 bases and J 4 bases, leaving 20 bases between the germline ends. The CDR3 DNA follows: TGTGCCAGCAGCAGGCAGGACAGATTCTCAAGCTATGGCTACACCTTC. It is translated as CASSRQDRFSSYGYTF.

The J gene is TRBJ1-2, the V gene TRBV2, with TRBD1 as a possible D gene (6 bases). The CDR3 is 15 amino acids. Trimming cost V 2 bases and J 2 bases, with 12 bases left between them. CDR1 and CDR2 from the germline V gene are SNHLY and FYNNEI. The CDR3 DNA reads TGTGCCAGCAGTGAACCCCTCGGGGGCAACTATGGCTACACCTTC. Protein product: CASSEPLGGNYGYTF. The full variable domain, its missing parts supplied by reference TRBV2 and TRBJ1-2, is EPEVTQTPSHQVTQMGQEVILRCVPISNHLYFYWYRQILGQKVEFLVSFYNNEISEKSEIFDDQFSVERPDGSNFTLKIRSTKLEDSAMYFCASSEPLGGNYGYTFGSGTRLTVV.

In this sample, this clonotype turned up a few times. V gene TRBV29-1 combines with J gene TRBJ1-3; D is unclear. The V end lost 4 bases, the J end lost 7 bases, and 11 bases lay between the germline ends. Per germline, CDR1 SQVTM and CDR2 ANQGSEA. The CDR3 is made up of 12 amino acids. The CDR3 coding sequence is TGCAGCGTTGCGGGCGGTGGGAACACCATATATTTT. Translating gives CSVAGGGNTIYF.

The chain employs TRBV6-5 and TRBJ1-2; possibly TRBD1 for D (6 bases). The CDR3 loop spans 14 amino acids. In germline, CDR1 is MNHEY, CDR2 SVGAGI. The V gene lost 2 bases and the J gene lost 4 bases, with 11 bases spanning the gap. The CDR3 DNA reads as TGTGCCAGCAGTTACGGGAACAGGGCCTATGGCTACACCTTC. Translating it yields CASSYGNRAYGYTF.

The V and J genes are TRBV20-1 and TRBJ2-3; D not certain. Germline assignment: CDR1 DFQATT and CDR2 SNEGSKA (reference sequence). The CDR3 spans 13 residues. Trimming took 1 base from V and 2 from J, leaving 7 bases between them. The CDR3 reads CSARGPFTDTQYF. As DNA, the CDR3 is TGCAGTGCTAGAGGACCTTTCACAGATACGCAGTATTTT.

This sequence joins TRBV20-1 and TRBJ1-1, with D uncertain. V gave up 3 bases and J gave up 1 base, with 9 bases separating them. CDR3 length: 13 residues. Germline CDR1 is DFQATT and CDR2 is SNEGSKA (reference sequence). CDR3 DNA sequence: TGCAGTGCTAGTACATCGCGGAACACTGAAGCTTTCTTT. Its protein product is CSASTSRNTEAFF.

This rearrangement joins TRBV20-1 to TRBJ1-3, with D possibly being TRBD1 (6 bases). The germline CDR1 and CDR2 sequences are DFQATT and SNEGSKA (reference sequence). V was cut by 4 bases and J by 0 bases, with 10 bases left in between. This CDR3 is built from 14 residues. Here the CDR3 DNA reads TGCAGTGCTAACGACAGGCTCTCTGGAAACACCATATATTTT. This encodes CSANDRLSGNTIYF.

The chain joins TRBV19 to TRBJ2-3; unclear D gene. CDR1 LNHDA and CDR2 SQIVND come from the germline V gene (reference sequence). Trimming pared 6 bases from V and 0 bases from J, leaving 7 bases between. The CDR3 totals 13 residues. The CDR3 is CASRMDSTDTQYF. As DNA, the CDR3 is TGTGCCAGTAGAATGGACAGCACAGATACGCAGTATTTT.

The chain joins TRBV20-1 to TRBJ2-2; 12 bases match TRBD2. The V and J ends lost 0 bases and 6 bases, in that order; junction bases with no gene match: 8. The germline V gene encodes CDR1 DFQATT and CDR2 SNEGSKA (reference sequence). The CDR3 runs to 17 residues. The CDR3 nucleotides are TGCAGTGCTAGAGACGCGACTAGCGGGGGTTGGGCCGGGGAGCTGTTTTTT. Protein product: CSARDATSGGWAGELFF.

The rearrangement links TRBV27 to TRBJ2-2; the D gene is possibly TRBD2 (6 bases). CDR1 MNHEY and CDR2 SMNVEV come from the germline V gene (reference sequence). The ends were cut back, 5 bases at V and 5 bases at J, with 21 bases in the middle. The CDR3 length is 17 residues. DNA for the CDR3: TGTGCCAGCAGTCCGCGACGGAGCGGCGCGGGAACCGGGGAGCTGTTTTTT. It translates to CASSPRRSGAGTGELFF.

This chain connects TRBV5-1 to TRBJ1-2; TRBD1 might be the D (6 bases). The germline V gene encodes CDR1 SGHRS and CDR2 YFSETQ. Between the trimmed V and J ends, which lost 4 bases and 0 bases, there was a span of 10 bases. There are 14 residues in the CDR3. CDR3 in amino acids: CASSRTESNYGYTF. CDR3 in DNA: TGCGCCAGCAGCCGGACAGAATCTAACTATGGCTACACCTTC.

The rearrangement links TRBV4-3 to TRBJ2-3; D remains unclear. The CDR3 spans 15 residues. V was shortened by 5 bases and J by 4 bases, with 16 bases between the two germline ends. From germline, CDR1 is LGHNA and CDR2 YSLEER. CDR3: CASSLRSGPSDTQYF. As DNA, the CDR3 is TGCGCCAGCAGCTTGCGGAGTGGGCCTTCAGATACGCAGTATTTT.

The sample holds a few counts of this clonotype. The genes are TRBV6-1 and TRBJ2-2; 16 bases are shared with TRBD2. This CDR3 has 19 residues. Germline V gene data show CDR1 as MNHNS and CDR2 as SASEGT. Unmatched junction bases numbered 7, after V lost 6 bases and J lost 0 bases. For the CDR3, the DNA is TGTGCCAGCAGGGTCCTGGGGACTAGCGGGGGGGCGAACACCGGGGAGCTGTTTTTT. Its protein product is CASRVLGTSGGANTGELFF.

The genes are TRBV11-3 and TRBJ2-3; D gene uncertain. The ends were cut back, 6 bases at V and 7 bases at J, with 11 bases in the middle. The germline V gene encodes CDR1 SGHNT and CDR2 YENEEA. The CDR3 has 12 residues. This CDR3 is CASRDSSYTQYF. CDR3 nucleotides: TGTGCCAGCAGGGATAGCAGTTATACGCAGTATTTT.

V is TRBV6-1 and J is TRBJ1-2, with D possibly being TRBD1 (6 bases). V lost 3 bases and J lost 2, with 10 bases in between. Germline lookup yields CDR1 MNHNS and CDR2 SASEGT. The CDR3 contains 14 residues. DNA for the CDR3: TGTGCCAGCAGTGACCCCGGGACAAACTATGGCTACACCTTC. Translating gives CASSDPGTNYGYTF.

The chain employs TRBV5-4 and TRBJ2-5; D may be TRBD2 (6 bases). The V end lost 5 bases, the J end lost 5 bases, and 19 bases lay between the germline ends. CDR3 length: 15 amino acids. Germline loops: CDR1 SGHNT, CDR2 YYREEE (reference sequence). In DNA, the CDR3 is TGTGCCAGCAGTCGGGTTATTGGGGGGAAGGAGACCCAGTACTTC. This translates into CASSRVIGGKETQYF.

This chain uses TRBV6-2 or TRBV6-3 with TRBJ2-2; no clear D. CDR1 is MNHEY and CDR2 is SVGEGT in the germline V gene. This CDR3 has 15 amino acids. V shed 5 bases and J shed 7 bases, with 17 bases lying between them. In nucleotides, the CDR3 is TGTGCCAGCAGTCCCAGCCGACTCTTGAGCGGGGAGCTGTTTTTT. It codes for CASSPSRLLSGELFF.

This clonotype appeared a few times. This rearrangement joins TRBV11-2 to TRBJ1-3; D is possibly TRBD1 (5 bases). The CDR3 totals 15 residues. Per germline, CDR1 SGHAT and CDR2 FQNNGV. Trimming left V 5 bases short and J 3 bases short, with 14 bases between. CDR3: CASSPGGMGGNTIYF. The CDR3 DNA is TGTGCCAGCAGCCCGGGGGGTATGGGTGGAAACACCATATATTTT.

For this clonotype: One end of the junction is discordant with germline, which a read error may explain. This chain uses TRBV2 with TRBJ1-5; D ambiguous. CDR3 length: 13 residues. Germline V gene sequence: CDR1 SNHLY, CDR2 FYNNEI. The CDR3 here is CASNIDGNQPQHF. In nucleotides, the CDR3 is TGTGCCAGCAATATTGACGGCAATCAACCCCAGCATTTT. Full variable domain (missing parts from reference TRBV2 and TRBJ1-5): EPEVTQTPSHQVTQMGQEVILRCVPISNHLYFYWYRQILGQKVEFLVSFYNNEISEKSEIFDDQFSVERPDGSNFTLKIRSTKLEDSAMYFCASNIDGNQPQHFGDGTRLSIL.

The chain uses TRBV5-1 and TRBJ2-1; D gene ambiguous. CDR3 length equals 13 residues. V lost 1 base and J 4 bases, leaving 6 bases between the germline ends. Germline CDR1 reads SGHRS; CDR2 reads YFSETQ. The CDR3 is CASSLSFYNEQFF. CDR3 DNA sequence: TGCGCCAGCAGCTTGTCATTTTACAATGAGCAGTTCTTC.

This clonotype was counted only a few times. The V and J genes are TRBV11-3 and TRBJ2-2; D not certain. Per the germline V gene, CDR1 is SGHNT and CDR2 is YENEEA. V lost 5 bases and J 6 bases, leaving 13 bases between the germline ends. This CDR3 is built from 14 residues. CDR3 bases: TGTGCCAGCAGCCTAATACACCGGGCCGGGGAGCTGTTTTTT. Protein sequence: CASSLIHRAGELFF. Using reference TRBV11-3 and TRBJ2-2 for the parts outside the CDR3, the full variable domain is EAGVVQSPRYKIIEKKQPVAFWCNPISGHNTLYWYLQNLGQGPELLIRYENEEAVDDSQLPKDRFSAERLKGVDSTLKIQPAELGDSAVYLCASSLIHRAGELFFGEGSRLTVL.

This chain connects TRBV10-3 to TRBJ1-1; TRBD1 matches 7 bases. This CDR3 spans 15 amino acids. V dropped 8 bases and J dropped 5; count of bases not matched to a gene: 14. Germline V gene data show CDR1 as ENHRY and CDR2 as SYGVKD. The chain's CDR3 is CAIGGSGDSGTEAFF. The DNA for the CDR3 is TGTGCCATCGGGGGGTCCGGGGACAGTGGGACTGAAGCTTTCTTT.

The CDR3 bases are TGTGCCTGGAGTGGGGATTACGAGCAGTACTTC. Translation gives CAWSGDYEQYF. The chain has TRBV30 and TRBJ2-7; the D is unclear. The CDR3 length is 11 residues. CDR1 is GTSNPN, CDR2 SVGIG, per germline (reference sequence). V gave up 1 base and J gave up 4 bases, with 5 bases separating them.

The chain has TRBV7-6 and TRBJ2-6; no definite D call. Trimming removed 1 base at V and 0 bases at J, with 1 base between. CDR1 is SGHVS and CDR2 is FNYEAQ in the germline V gene. The CDR3 has 14 residues. The CDR3, as DNA: TGTGCCAGCAGCTTAGGCTCTGGGGCCAACGTCCTGACTTTC. Translation: CASSLGSGANVLTF.

This clonotype was counted between two and nine times. The DNA for the CDR3 is TGCGCCAGCAGTAGATGGACGGAGAACACTGAAGCTTTCTTT. This codes for CASSRWTENTEAFF. V is TRBV4-3 and J is TRBJ1-1; D gene unclear. The CDR3 length is 14 residues. V lost 6 bases and J lost 1, with 12 bases in between. CDR1 and CDR2 (germline): LGHNA, YSLEER.

V and J are TRBV7-9 and TRBJ1-1; possibly TRBD1 for D (6 bases). The V and J ends lost 5 bases and 5 bases respectively, with 18 bases between them. CDR1 and CDR2 (germline): SEHNR, FQNEAQ (reference sequence). There are 15 residues in the CDR3. CDR3 region: CASSPKHRVGTEAFF. In DNA form, the CDR3 reads TGTGCCAGCAGCCCTAAACACAGGGTTGGGACTGAAGCTTTCTTT.